A selection of T cell receptor beta chains follows, all from one sample in a study of blood T cell repertoires in COVID-19. Clones were sequenced by immunoSEQ multiplex PCR, and TCRdb holds only the in-frame ones, with some missing. The sample records 95,000 to 150,000 clones, 65% to 85% being singletons. The sequencing sample was made of PBMCs or T cells enriched from blood (not recorded which). The source is a woman in her twenties or thirties who had recovered from COVID-19. Each CDR3 is given with its conserved first and last residue. The D gene is left open where the match is weak. Rows give clone size only sometimes, using once, few, many, or a class for an expanded clone.

>NA|16|TRBD1|TRBV27|TRBJ1-1
CASSLHSTGGRSGAFF
TGTGCCAGCAGTTTACATTCTACAGGGGGCAGGTCGGGAGCTTTCTTT
>NA|15|NA|TRBV4-3|TRBJ1-1
CASSQGGDWDTEAFF
TGCGCCAGCAGCCAAGGGGGGGATTGGGACACTGAAGCTTTCTTT
>once|16|TRBD2|TRBV7-6|TRBJ2-1
CASSSSGGSSYNEQFF
TGTGCCAGCAGCTCGAGCGGGGGCAGCTCCTACAATGAGCAGTTCTTC
>few|14|TRBD2|TRBV27|TRBJ2-1
CASTLAGGGDEQFF
TGTGCCAGCACCTTAGCGGGAGGTGGGGATGAGCAGTTCTTC
>NA|15|NA|TRBV5-8|TRBJ2-1
CASSLAITSYNEQFF
TGTGCCAGCAGCTTGGCAATAACATCCTACAATGAGCAGTTCTTC
>NA|13|TRBD1|TRBV29-1|TRBJ1-1
CSVQGAGNTEAFF
TGCAGCGTACAGGGGGCTGGAAACACTGAAGCTTTCTTT
>NA|14|NA|TRBV14|TRBJ1-2
CASSPGSGGYGYTF
TGTGCCAGCAGTCCGGGCTCCGGAGGCTATGGCTACACCTTC
>once|13|TRBD1|TRBV9|TRBJ1-6
CASKGTDNSPLHF
TGTGCCAGCAAAGGGACAGACAATTCACCCCTCCACTTT
>NA|16|TRBD2|TRBV7-3|TRBJ2-4
CASSSGTSGRKNIQYF
TGTGCCAGCAGCTCCGGGACTAGCGGGAGAAAAAACATTCAGTACTTC
>NA|14|TRBD2|TRBV5-4|TRBJ2-7
CASSSPQAGYEQYF
TGTGCCAGCAGCTCCCCGCAAGCGGGATACGAGCAGTACTTC
>NA|17|TRBD2|TRBV7-2|TRBJ2-7
CASNTRRTSGRGDEQYF
TGTGCCAGCAACACAAGACGGACTAGCGGGAGGGGCGACGAGCAGTACTTC
>NA|16|NA|TRBV11-3|TRBJ2-1
CASSLGARSSYNEQFF
TGTGCCAGCAGCTTAGGCGCTAGGAGCTCCTACAATGAGCAGTTCTTC
>NA|14|NA|TRBV5-4|TRBJ1-4
CASSLGGADEKLFF
TGTGCCAGCAGCTTAGGGGGGGCAGATGAAAAACTGTTTTTT
>NA|15|TRBD2|TRBV5-1|TRBJ2-3
CASSFTSVSTDTQYF
TGCGCCAGCAGCTTCACTAGCGTTAGCACAGATACGCAGTATTTT
>NA|13|TRBD1|TRBV18|TRBJ1-1
CASSGTENTEAFF
TGTGCCAGCTCCGGGACAGAGAACACTGAAGCTTTCTTT
>once|11|NA|TRBV12-3/TRBV12-4|TRBJ2-5
CASSFQETQYF
TGTGCCAGCAGTTTCCAGGAGACCCAGTACTTC
>NA|15|NA|TRBV3-1/TRBV3-2|TRBJ2-4
CASSQSPIAKNIQYF
TGTGCCAGCAGCCAAAGCCCTATAGCCAAAAACATTCAGTACTTC
>NA|14|NA|TRBV29-1|TRBJ1-1
CSVDDRGWDTEAFF
TGCAGCGTTGATGACCGGGGGTGGGACACTGAAGCTTTCTTT
>NA|10|NA|TRBV30|TRBJ2-1
CAWSAYEQFF
TGTGCCTGGAGTGCATATGAGCAGTTCTTC
>NA|18|NA|TRBV2|TRBJ2-1
CASSVGLFKGSSYNEQFF
TGTGCCAGCAGCGTCGGACTCTTCAAAGGTTCTTCCTACAATGAGCAGTTCTTC
>NA|17|NA|TRBV2|TRBJ1-6
CASRLTGSPSYNSPLHF
TGTGCCAGCAGGCTAACAGGGAGTCCCTCCTATAATTCACCCCTCCACTTT
>NA|16|TRBD2|TRBV19|TRBJ2-3
CASSLAGGPPSRTQYF
TGTGCCAGTAGTCTAGCGGGAGGCCCCCCCAGTCGCACGCAGTATTTT
>NA|19|TRBD1|TRBV16|TRBJ2-6
CASSQSDRGPISGANVLTF
TGTGCCAGCAGCCAATCGGACAGGGGGCCAATCTCTGGGGCCAACGTCCTGACTTTC
>NA|17|TRBD1|TRBV18|TRBJ1-3
CASSPVPGQGSGNTIYF
TGTGCCAGCTCACCAGTCCCGGGACAGGGATCTGGAAACACCATATATTTT
>NA|17|TRBD2|TRBV18|TRBJ2-1
CASSLRTSGSSYNEQFF
TGTGCCAGCTCATTACGGACTAGCGGGAGCTCCTACAATGAGCAGTTCTTC
>NA|14|TRBD1|TRBV9|TRBJ2-1
CASSRTGLYNEQFF
TGTGCCAGCAGCAGGACAGGGCTGTACAATGAGCAGTTCTTC
>NA|12|NA|TRBV5-1|TRBJ1-1
CASSLPTDEAFF
TGCGCCAGCAGCTTGCCCACAGATGAAGCTTTCTTT
>NA|13|NA|TRBV30|TRBJ1-2
CAWGPGHPYGYTF
TGTGCCTGGGGTCCGGGACATCCCTATGGCTACACCTTC
>NA|18|TRBD2|TRBV4-2|TRBJ2-2
CASSSLTSGRSNTGELFF
TGTGCCAGCAGCTCGTTGACTAGCGGGAGGTCGAACACCGGGGAGCTGTTTTTT
>NA|14|TRBD1|TRBV6-5|TRBJ2-7
CASSSPGTAYEQYF
TGTGCCAGCTCCTCCCCCGGGACAGCGTACGAGCAGTACTTC
>NA|14|NA|TRBV6-2/TRBV6-3|TRBJ2-2
CASSGQGGAGELFF
TGTGCCAGCAGTGGACAGGGAGGGGCCGGGGAGCTGTTTTTT
>NA|12|TRBD1|TRBV7-2|TRBJ1-2
CASSSGQGGYTF
TGTGCCAGCAGCTCTGGACAGGGTGGCTACACCTTC
>NA|15|TRBD1|TRBV6-4|TRBJ1-6
CASRSTGKRNSPLHF
TGTGCCAGCAGATCGACAGGGAAGCGGAATTCACCCCTCCACTTT
>NA|14|TRBD1|TRBV5-4|TRBJ1-1
CASSPGTANTEAFF
TGTGCCAGCAGCCCCGGGACAGCGAACACTGAAGCTTTCTTT
>NA|16|TRBD1|TRBV28|TRBJ1-2
CASSPPQGALDYGYTF
TGTGCCAGCAGCCCCCCCCAGGGGGCCTTGGACTATGGCTACACCTTC
>NA|16|NA|TRBV2|TRBJ2-7
CASSESGLYRFYEQYF
TGTGCCAGCAGTGAATCGGGATTGTACAGATTCTACGAGCAGTACTTC
>NA|15|TRBD1|TRBV9|TRBJ1-2
CASSATGTGPYGYTF
TGTGCCAGCAGCGCCACCGGGACAGGACCCTATGGCTACACCTTC
>NA|14|NA|TRBV5-1|TRBJ1-2
CASSLKAENYGYTF
TGCGCCAGCAGCTTGAAGGCGGAGAACTATGGCTACACCTTC
>NA|13|TRBD1|TRBV4-3|TRBJ1-2
CASSLGTGNGYTF
TGCGCCAGCAGCCTTGGGACAGGGAATGGCTACACCTTC
>once|16|NA|TRBV27|TRBJ2-1
CASSLFLRASYNEQFF
TGTGCCAGCAGTTTATTTTTGCGGGCCTCCTACAATGAGCAGTTCTTC
>NA|13|NA|TRBV19|TRBJ1-2
CASSRGFNYGYTF
TGTGCCAGTAGCCGGGGATTCAACTATGGCTACACCTTC
>NA|11|NA|TRBV25-1|TRBJ2-1
CASSESGSLIF
TGTGCCAGCAGTGAATCGGGGTCCCTAATCTTC
>once|15|TRBD2|TRBV6-2/TRBV6-3|TRBJ2-3
CASSWRDYNTDTQYF
TGTGCCAGCAGTTGGAGGGACTATAACACAGATACGCAGTATTTT
>NA|14|NA|TRBV6-5|TRBJ1-3
CASSTTGFGNTIYF
TGTGCCAGCAGTACAACAGGGTTCGGAAACACCATATATTTT
>NA|13|NA|TRBV4-3|TRBJ1-5
CASSRQTGQPQHF
TGCGCCAGCAGCCGCCAGACAGGTCAGCCCCAGCATTTT
>NA|13|TRBD1|TRBV5-1|TRBJ2-7
CASSRGPEYEQYF
TGCGCCAGCAGCAGGGGGCCGGAGTACGAGCAGTACTTC
>NA|15|NA|TRBV2|TRBJ1-5
CASSGQGLNNQPQHF
TGTGCCAGCAGTGGGCAGGGGTTGAACAATCAGCCCCAGCATTTT
>NA|14|NA|TRBV19|TRBJ2-5
CASSPQLYQETQYF
TGTGCCAGTAGCCCACAGCTCTACCAAGAGACCCAGTACTTC
>NA|18|TRBD2|TRBV7-6|TRBJ2-7
CASSLDPGLAGGSYEQYF
TGTGCCAGCAGCTTAGACCCAGGACTAGCGGGAGGAAGCTACGAGCAGTACTTC
>NA|15|TRBD2|TRBV7-3|TRBJ2-1
CASSSSGFRGDVEFF
TGTGCCAGCAGCTCCTCAGGGTTCCGGGGGGACGTTGAGTTCTTC
>once|15|NA|TRBV4-3|TRBJ2-3
CASSQGSGETDTQYF
TGCGCCAGCAGCCAAGGGTCGGGAGAAACAGATACGCAGTATTTT
>NA|17|TRBD2|TRBV5-1|TRBJ2-7
CASSLGWTSGSGYEQYF
TGCGCCAGCAGCTTGGGGTGGACTAGCGGGAGCGGCTACGAGCAGTACTTC
>NA|15|TRBD1|TRBV19|TRBJ2-7
CASRPGQGAPYEQYF
TGTGCCAGTAGACCCGGACAGGGAGCCCCTTACGAGCAGTACTTC